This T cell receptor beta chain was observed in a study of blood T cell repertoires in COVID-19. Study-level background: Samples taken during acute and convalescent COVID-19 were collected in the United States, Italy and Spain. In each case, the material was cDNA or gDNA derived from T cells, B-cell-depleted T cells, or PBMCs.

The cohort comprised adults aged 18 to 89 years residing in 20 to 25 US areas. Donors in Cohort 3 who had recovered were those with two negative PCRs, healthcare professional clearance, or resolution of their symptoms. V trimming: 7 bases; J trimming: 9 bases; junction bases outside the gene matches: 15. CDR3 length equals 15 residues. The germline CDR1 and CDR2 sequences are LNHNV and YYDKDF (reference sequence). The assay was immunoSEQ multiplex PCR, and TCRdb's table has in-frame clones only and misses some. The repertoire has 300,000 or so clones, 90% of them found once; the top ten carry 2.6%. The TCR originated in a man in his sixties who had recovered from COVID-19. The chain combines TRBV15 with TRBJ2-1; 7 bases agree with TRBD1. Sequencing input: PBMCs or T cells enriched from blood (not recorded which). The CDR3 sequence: CATTPDRRAAGEQFF. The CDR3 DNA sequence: TGTGCCACCACCCCGGACAGGCGGGCAGCAGGTGAGCAGTTCTTC.